What follows describes a single TCR beta chain. The junction and the germline gene differ at one end; a read error may be behind it. Repertoires were generated with immunoSEQ multiplex PCR, while TCRdb's copy carries only in-frame clones and drops some. The table has approximately 87,000 clones, about 90% seen once. This record comes from a study of OX40 agonist ivuxolimab in advanced cancers. Study at large: Ivuxolimab is a fully human IgG2 antibody that activates OX40 (CD134).

Germline V lookup: CDR1 SGHNT, CDR2 YYREEE (reference sequence). CDR3 length: 15 amino acids. The source material was CD4+ or CD8+ T cells sorted from blood, sampled in a trial of the OX40 agonist ivuxolimab. This chain links TRBV5-4 with TRBJ1-5; D remains ambiguous. This sequence was found in an adult with an advanced solid tumor such as melanoma, head and neck, liver or kidney cancer. The CDR3: CARSLGNRHNQPQHF. The CDR3 DNA reads TGTGCCAGAAGCTTGGGGAACAGACACAATCAGCCCCAGCATTTT. Combining the CDR3 with reference TRBV5-4 and TRBJ1-5 gives the whole variable domain ETGVTQSPTHLIKTRGQQVTLRCSSQSGHNTVSWYQQALGQGPQFIFQYYREEENGRGNFPPRFSGLQFPNYSSELNVNALELDDSALYLCARSLGNRHNQPQHFGDGTRLSIL.